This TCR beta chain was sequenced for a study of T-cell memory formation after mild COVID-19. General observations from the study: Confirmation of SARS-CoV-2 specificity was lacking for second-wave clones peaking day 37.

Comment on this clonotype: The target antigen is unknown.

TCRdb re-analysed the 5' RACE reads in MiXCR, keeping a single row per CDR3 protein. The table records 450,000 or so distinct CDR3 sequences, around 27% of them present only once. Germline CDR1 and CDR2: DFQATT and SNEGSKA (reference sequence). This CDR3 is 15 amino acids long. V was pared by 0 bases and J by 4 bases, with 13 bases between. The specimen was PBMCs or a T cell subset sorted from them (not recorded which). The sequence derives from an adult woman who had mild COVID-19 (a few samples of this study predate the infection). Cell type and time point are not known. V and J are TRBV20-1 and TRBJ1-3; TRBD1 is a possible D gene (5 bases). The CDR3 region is CSARDGGVYGNTIYF. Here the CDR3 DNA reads TGCAGTGCTAGAGATGGAGGGGTTTACGGAAACACCATATATTTT.